One and the same sample provided the 29 T cell receptor beta chains below, sequenced in a study of patients and donors after allogeneic stem cell transplantation. TCRdb called the RT-PCR reads again in MiXCR, with one record for every CDR3 protein. The table records fewer than 200,000 distinct CDR3 sequences, roughly 31% of them present only once. Sequenced material: blood, either unsorted or a sorted T cell fraction (not recorded which). These receptors were obtained from a human donor who was either an allogeneic HSCT recipient or a stem cell or donor lymphocyte infusion donor (not recorded which). It is not recorded whose cells these are; they may come from a transplant donor.

V usage is TRBV27 and J usage is TRBJ1-6, with a tentative D call TRBD1 (6 bases). Germline-derived CDR1 and CDR2 are MNHEY and SMNVEV (reference sequence). The germline V and J ends were trimmed by 6 bases and 7 bases, with 22 bases remaining between them. The CDR3 totals 17 residues. The CDR3 coding sequence is TGTGCCAGCAGGCTAGAGGACAGCTCCAGCTCCAATTCACCCCTCCACTTT. It yields the protein CASRLEDSSSSNSPLHF.

In this sample, this clonotype turned up a few times. V usage is TRBV2 and J usage is TRBJ1-1; possible D gene TRBD1, 5 bases. Germline loops: CDR1 SNHLY, CDR2 FYNNEI. The CDR3 totals 13 residues. V lost 6 bases and J 1 base, leaving 9 bases between the germline ends. As DNA, the CDR3 is TGTGCCAGCAGGGGACGGGCGAACACTGAAGCTTTCTTT. Residues: CASRGRANTEAFF.

In its sample, this clonotype was seen a few times. The rearrangement links TRBV15 to TRBJ1-1; 9 bases are a match to TRBD1. The CDR3 totals 17 residues. Germline V gives CDR1 LNHNV, CDR2 YYDKDF (reference sequence). The J segment lost 4 bases and the V segment lost 4 bases, leaving 13 bases of the junction unmatched. The CDR3, as DNA: TGTGCCACCAGCACTAAGAGGGACAGGGATATAAGCACTGAAGCTTTCTTT. Its protein is CATSTKRDRDISTEAFF.

The chain has TRBV12-3 or TRBV12-4 and TRBJ2-5, with TRBD2 identical over 15 bases. The CDR3 is 17 residues long. J gave up 4 bases and V 6 bases, and 9 bases lay outside the gene matches. CDR3 DNA: TGTGCCAGCAGCCCCTTTCGGACTAGCGGGAGGGGAGAGACCCAGTACTTC. Its translation: CASSPFRTSGRGETQYF.

This clonotype has ten or more counts. V usage is TRBV29-1 and J usage is TRBJ1-2, with 8 bases matching TRBD1. This CDR3 has 15 amino acids. V lost 4 bases to trimming and J lost 7 bases; unmatched junction nucleotides: 14. From germline, CDR1 is SQVTM and CDR2 ANQGSEA. The CDR3 region is CSVVDRGRIYRGYTF. The CDR3, as DNA: TGCAGCGTTGTCGACAGGGGCCGCATCTATCGTGGCTACACCTTC.

The rearrangement uses TRBV6-5 and TRBJ2-7; D is possibly TRBD2 (5 bases). This CDR3 is built from 16 residues. CDR1 and CDR2 (germline): MNHEY, SVGAGI. V gave up 0 bases and J gave up 2 bases, with 14 bases separating them. The DNA of the CDR3 is TGTGCCAGCAGTTACTCCCAGGTGCGGGCCGCCTACGAGCAGTACTTC. Protein sequence: CASSYSQVRAAYEQYF.

This sequence joins TRBV12-3 or TRBV12-4 and TRBJ2-7; 10 bases fit TRBD1. The V segment lost 3 bases and the J segment 4 bases; nucleotides outside the gene matches: 12. The CDR3 extends over 17 amino acids. Here the CDR3 DNA reads TGTGCCAGCAGTTTCGGCGTGGGACAGGGGAGGTGGTACGAGCAGTACTTC. The encoded protein is CASSFGVGQGRWYEQYF.

This chain uses TRBV12-3 or TRBV12-4 with TRBJ1-2, with TRBD1 identical over 7 bases. The junction had 6 bases not matched to a gene; V was cut back by 8 bases and J by 0 bases. The CDR3 extends over 14 amino acids. CDR3 protein: CASHNRGPNYGYTF. The CDR3 DNA sequence: TGTGCCAGCCATAACAGGGGACCTAACTATGGCTACACCTTC.

This rearrangement joins TRBV20-1 to TRBJ1-2; TRBD1 is a possible D gene (6 bases). This CDR3 is 14 amino acids long. V dropped 1 base and J dropped 6 bases, with 15 bases sitting between them. The germline V gene has CDR1 DFQATT and CDR2 SNEGSKA (reference sequence). CDR3 amino acids: CSARVRTVGHGYTF. The CDR3, as DNA: TGCAGTGCTAGAGTCAGGACAGTGGGGCATGGCTACACCTTC.

This chain's CDR3 is CASSQETSPETQYF. The DNA for the CDR3 is TGCGCCAGCAGCCAAGAGACTAGCCCAGAGACCCAGTACTTC. This rearrangement joins TRBV4-3 to TRBJ2-5, with 7 bases aligning to TRBD2. The CDR3 has 14 residues. Looked up from germline, CDR1 is LGHNA and CDR2 is YSLEER. Unmatched junction bases numbered 2, after V lost 0 bases and J lost 4 bases.

This chain links TRBV7-9 with TRBJ1-5; D uncertain. Germline V CDR1 and CDR2: SEHNR, FQNEAQ (reference sequence). The CDR3 spans 13 residues. Trimming removed 4 bases at V and 2 bases at J, with 6 bases between. The CDR3 here is CASSYEGNQPQHF. The CDR3 DNA reads TGTGCCAGCAGCTATGAGGGCAATCAGCCCCAGCATTTT. The full variable domain, rest sourced from reference TRBV7-9 and TRBJ1-5, is DTGVSQNPRHKITKRGQNVTFRCDPISEHNRLYWYRQTLGQGPEFLTYFQNEAQLEKSRLLSDRFSAERPKGSFSTLEIQRTEQGDSAMYLCASSYEGNQPQHFGDGTRLSIL.

This clonotype has just a few counts. The chain uses TRBV7-2 and TRBJ2-3; the D is unclear. The CDR3 sequence is 15 residues long. Germline-derived CDR1 and CDR2 are SGHTA and FQGNSA. Trimming pared 7 bases from V and 0 bases from J, leaving 14 bases between. DNA for the CDR3: TGTGCCAGCACCCGAGTGAGGTCTAGCACAGATACGCAGTATTTT. The encoded protein is CASTRVRSSTDTQYF.

The V and J genes are TRBV29-1 and TRBJ1-1; D gene uncertain. The germline gives CDR1 SQVTM, CDR2 ANQGSEA. The CDR3 consists of 13 residues. Trimming removed 4 bases at V and 1 base at J, with 10 bases between. CDR3 sequence (DNA): TGCAGCGTTGTTCGGCACGGGAACACTGAAGCTTTCTTT. It yields the protein CSVVRHGNTEAFF. The variable domain in full, with the rest retrieved from reference TRBV29-1 and TRBJ1-1, is SAVISQKPSRDICQRGTSLTIQCQVDSQVTMMFWYRQQPGQSLTLIATANQGSEATYESGFVIDKFPISRPNLTFSTLTVSNMSPEDSSIYLCSVVRHGNTEAFFGQGTRLTVV.

This clonotype was counted between two and nine times. The chain links TRBV6-5 to TRBJ1-5, with D possibly TRBD1 on 5 matching bases. Germline loops: CDR1 MNHEY, CDR2 SVGAGI. CDR3 length equals 13 residues. V lost 5 bases and J 5 bases, leaving 10 bases between the germline ends. The DNA of the CDR3 is TGTGCCAGCAGTACTACAGGATATCAGCCCCAGCATTTT. Translating gives CASSTTGYQPQHF.

The chain couples TRBV10-3 to TRBJ1-2; D gene ambiguous. Trimming removed 10 bases at V and 8 bases at J, with 17 bases between. This CDR3 is built from 12 residues. CDR1 and CDR2 (germline): ENHRY, SYGVKD. CDR3 sequence: CATAAEPVGYTF. The CDR3 DNA sequence: TGTGCCACCGCCGCCGAGCCAGTGGGCTACACCTTC.

The rearrangement uses TRBV10-3 and TRBJ2-1, with 9 bases lining up with TRBD1. Germline trimming cut 7 bases from V and 6 bases from J; bases unmatched to any gene: 7. Germline CDR1 and CDR2: ENHRY and SYGVKD. This CDR3 has 14 residues. In nucleotides, the CDR3 is TGTGCCATCAAGGGGGACAGGGTACGCAATGAGCAGTTCTTC. It codes for CAIKGDRVRNEQFF.

The V call is TRBV3-1, the J call TRBJ2-4, with 10 bases identical to TRBD2. The germline V gene encodes CDR1 LGHDT and CDR2 YNNKEL (reference sequence). CDR3 length equals 16 residues. The J segment lost 0 bases and the V segment lost 1 base, leaving 0 bases of the junction unmatched. The CDR3 spells CASSQGLAGAKNIQYF. CDR3 DNA: TGTGCCAGCAGCCAAGGACTAGCGGGAGCCAAAAACATTCAGTACTTC.

The chain recombines TRBV7-2 with TRBJ2-1, with no clear D. Per the germline V gene, CDR1 is SGHTA and CDR2 is FQGNSA. The length of the CDR3 is 14 residues. Trimming took 5 bases from V and 2 from J, leaving 10 bases between them. The CDR3 here is CASSTIPTYNEQFF. CDR3 nucleotide sequence: TGTGCCAGCAGCACCATCCCCACCTACAATGAGCAGTTCTTC.

This clonotype appeared a few times. The chain has TRBV20-1 and TRBJ2-7, with 10 nucleotides matching TRBD2. The length of the CDR3 is 14 residues. The V gene's germline CDR1 is DFQATT and CDR2 SNEGSKA (reference sequence). Trimming removed 2 bases from V and 3 bases from J; junction bases left unmatched: 4. The CDR3 nucleotides read TGCAGTGCTAGATCTCTAGCGGGAGTCTACGAGCAGTACTTC. Residues: CSARSLAGVYEQYF.

There are a few counts of this clonotype. The chain links TRBV12-3 or TRBV12-4 to TRBJ2-5, with D possibly matching TRBD2 (5 bases). Between the trimmed V and J ends, which lost 8 bases and 4 bases, there was a span of 17 bases. The CDR3 contains 14 residues. The CDR3 DNA reads as TGTGCCAGCGGTGCCGCTCCGGGATTAGAGACCCAGTACTTC. Amino acid sequence: CASGAAPGLETQYF.

This chain uses TRBV20-1 with TRBJ2-3; maybe TRBD2 (5 bases). Germline loops: CDR1 DFQATT, CDR2 SNEGSKA (reference sequence). Trimming shortened V by 0 bases and J by 2 bases, and 6 bases separated the two germline ends. This CDR3 has 13 residues. Written as DNA, the CDR3 is TGCAGTGCTAGAGAGGAGGCCACAGATACGCAGTATTTT. Protein sequence: CSAREEATDTQYF.

There are many counts of this clonotype. The chain employs TRBV29-1 and TRBJ1-4, with D possibly matching TRBD1 (5 bases). Germline V gene lookup returns CDR1 SQVTM and CDR2 ANQGSEA. There are 16 residues in the CDR3. The V end was cut by 1 base, the J end by 8 bases, with 20 bases between. CDR3 sequence: CSVEAAEAGYREKLFF. As DNA, the CDR3 is TGCAGCGTTGAAGCTGCCGAAGCAGGGTATAGAGAAAAACTGTTTTTT. Variable domain in full (rest from reference TRBV29-1 and TRBJ1-4): SAVISQKPSRDICQRGTSLTIQCQVDSQVTMMFWYRQQPGQSLTLIATANQGSEATYESGFVIDKFPISRPNLTFSTLTVSNMSPEDSSIYLCSVEAAEAGYREKLFFGSGTQLSVL.

V and J are TRBV12-3 or TRBV12-4 and TRBJ2-7; 9 bases are a match to TRBD2. V shed 4 bases, J shed 4 bases, and the junction held 2 bases outside the gene matches. The CDR3 is made up of 13 amino acids. This chain's CDR3 is CASSWTSEYEQYF. The CDR3 coding sequence is TGTGCCAGCAGTTGGACTAGCGAGTACGAGCAGTACTTC.

This clonotype was detected a few times. This chain uses TRBV7-7 with TRBJ2-7; TRBD1 matches 8 bases. Germline lookup yields CDR1 SSHAT and CDR2 FNYEAQ (reference sequence). The CDR3 length is 15 residues. The CDR3 bases are TGTGCTAGCCGCGCCCTCGGACAGGGCTCTTACGAGCAGTACTTC. This codes for CASRALGQGSYEQYF.

This chain uses TRBV29-1 with TRBJ2-3; TRBD2 is a possible D gene (6 bases). CDR1 SQVTM and CDR2 ANQGSEA come from the germline V gene. CDR3 size: 14 residues. With 6 bases removed from V and 3 bases from J, the gap between germline ends came to 16 bases. CDR3 sequence (DNA): TGCAGCGTCCGGGGGACGGTTTCTACAGATACGCAGTATTTT. Translated: CSVRGTVSTDTQYF.

The CDR3 sequence is CASSATAVSGNTIYF. The CDR3, as DNA: TGTGCCAGCAGCGCGACAGCCGTCTCTGGAAACACCATATATTTT. The chain uses TRBV2 and TRBJ1-3; D perhaps matches TRBD1 (5 bases). This CDR3 is built from 15 residues. CDR1 is SNHLY, CDR2 FYNNEI, per germline. V was cut by 6 bases and J by 0 bases, with 12 bases left in between.

V is TRBV6-5 and J is TRBJ2-4, with 9 bases lining up with TRBD1. With V trimmed by 2 bases and J by 6 bases, 8 bases remained unmatched. Per the germline V gene, CDR1 is MNHEY and CDR2 is SVGAGI. The CDR3 runs 16 residues. For the CDR3, the DNA is TGTGCCAGCAGTTACGCGGCAGGACAGGGGAGAAACATTCAGTACTTC. As protein: CASSYAAGQGRNIQYF.

The chain links TRBV5-1 to TRBJ2-1; 9 bases are shared with TRBD1. This CDR3 comprises 15 residues. The germline gives CDR1 SGHRS, CDR2 YFSETQ. Trimming took 1 base from V and 4 from J; bases not matched to a gene: 3. The CDR3 protein is CASSLRGTGYNEQFF. CDR3 nucleotide sequence: TGCGCCAGCAGCTTGAGAGGGACAGGGTACAATGAGCAGTTCTTC.

This chain joins TRBV4-3 and TRBJ2-2; D remains unclear. The CDR3 runs to 14 residues. Germline CDR1 LGHNA, CDR2 YSLEER. Deletions cut 2 bases from V and 2 bases from J, with 6 bases between. The chain's CDR3 is CASSQLVNTGELFF. The CDR3 DNA follows: TGCGCCAGCAGCCAACTAGTAAACACCGGGGAGCTGTTTTTT.